These T cell receptor beta chains were read from a single sample in a study of regulatory T cells in long-lasting Graves disease. TCRdb re-called the multiplex PCR reads through MiXCR, storing one row per CDR3 protein. The sample shows about 470,000 distinct CDR3 sequences, under 15% of them seen only once. This sample also appeared in a second study, on T cells in Graves' hyperthyroidism and ophthalmopathy.

Sequencing was performed on peripheral blood mononuclear cells (PBMCs), taken at new diagnosis, from a patient treated with antithyroid drugs. The origin of the receptors is a woman in her 30s with Graves disease. Each CDR3 is given with its conserved first and last residue. A D gene is named only where the DNA matches it firmly. Clone size is stated in some rows and not others, as once, few, many or a class when expanded.

TRBJ1-1 | - | many | TRBV6-1 | TGTGCCAGCAGTGAACACAGCACTGAAGCTTTCTTT | CASSEHSTEAFF
TRBJ2-7 | - | many | TRBV3-1 | TGTGCCAGCAGCCAACGAGTTGTTAGTGGGTACGAGCAGTACTTC | CASSQRVVSGYEQYF
TRBJ2-7 | - | - | TRBV12-5 | TGTGCTAGTGGAACAACAGGGGGACTATCGGGCGAGCAGTACTTC | CASGTTGGLSGEQYF
TRBJ2-7 | TRBD2 | few | TRBV20-1 | TGCAGTGCTAGAGATCCGGGACTAGCGGACGAGCAGTACTTC | CSARDPGLADEQYF
TRBJ1-2 | TRBD1 | few | TRBV11-2 | TGTGCCAGCAGCTTAGGACAGGGGTCTCCTAACTATGGCTACACCTTC | CASSLGQGSPNYGYTF
TRBJ2-7 | TRBD1 | many | TRBV6-5 | TGTGCCAGCAGTTACTCGAGGCCCAGGACAGGGATCCCCTACGAGCAGTACTTC | CASSYSRPRTGIPYEQYF
TRBJ2-2 | TRBD2 | few | TRBV29-1 | TGCAGCGCTCGCGGAAACCAAGCGGGAGGCGGCGGGGAGCTGTTTTTT | CSARGNQAGGGGELFF
TRBJ2-3 | - | many | TRBV11-2 | TGTGCCAGCAGGGCGGTGGTCCGCACAGATACGCAGTATTTT | CASRAVVRTDTQYF
TRBJ1-2 | TRBD1 | many | TRBV11-2 | TGTGCCAGCAGCTTACCGGGACAGCCTTCTGGCTACACCTTC | CASSLPGQPSGYTF
TRBJ2-2 | TRBD2 | few | TRBV24-1 | TGTGCCACCAGTGATCCAGCGGGAGGGCCGGGAGGGACCGGGGAGCTGTTTTTT | CATSDPAGGPGGTGELFF
TRBJ1-1 | - | many | TRBV12-3/TRBV12-4 | TGTGCCAGCAAGGCAGGTATGAACACTGAAGCTTTCTTT | CASKAGMNTEAFF
TRBJ1-1 | TRBD1 | many | TRBV12-3/TRBV12-4 | TGTGCCAGCAGGAGAGACAGGGGCCCTGAAGCTTTCTTT | CASRRDRGPEAFF
TRBJ1-1 | - | many | TRBV28 | TGTGCCAGCAGCCTCTACCCGGGAATAGGTCCGGGCACTGAAGCTTTCTTT | CASSLYPGIGPGTEAFF
TRBJ2-5 | - | many | TRBV4-1 | TGCGCCAGCAGCCAAGATCGGTGGGGGCCTGAGGCGGAGACCCAGTACTTC | CASSQDRWGPEAETQYF
TRBJ1-4 | - | - | TRBV6-4 | TGTGCCAGCAGTCCTGGGGAGGGGGTTAATGAAAAACTGTTTTTT | CASSPGEGVNEKLFF
TRBJ2-1 | TRBD1 | - | TRBV29-1 | TGCAGCGCGCCTTTTCCGGGACAGAGATACAATGGGCAGTTCTTC | CSAPFPGQRYNGQFF
TRBJ2-5 | - | many | TRBV6-1 | TGTGCCAGCACCCTAGGGCCGACTGGGGTAGAGACCCAGTACTTC | CASTLGPTGVETQYF
TRBJ2-3 | - | many | TRBV7-8 | TGTGCCAGCAGTGGTCTTGGGGGAGGAATCACAGATACGCAGTATTTT | CASSGLGGGITDTQYF
TRBJ2-7 | TRBD1 | many | TRBV27 | TGTGCCAGCAGTTTAACGGGACAGGGGGCCAGGTACTTC | CASSLTGQGARYF
TRBJ2-2 | - | - | TRBV5-1 | TGCGCCAGCGCCCAAACAGCCAGGGGAACCGGGGAGCTGTTTTTT | CASAQTARGTGELFF
TRBJ2-1 | - | many | TRBV28 | TGTGCCAGCAGTTTACTATCCGGCAGACCCTCCTACAATGAGCAGTTCTTC | CASSLLSGRPSYNEQFF
TRBJ2-2 | TRBD1 | - | TRBV12-3/TRBV12-4 | TGTGCCAGCAGTTTCCTTCAGGGACAGGGCACCGGGGAGCTGTTTTTT | CASSFLQGQGTGELFF
TRBJ2-7 | - | few | TRBV19 | TGTGCCAGTAGTATAAAACCTCCCGGGCCAGGCTTCTCCTACGAGCAGTACTTC | CASSIKPPGPGFSYEQYF
TRBJ2-2 | - | - | TRBV19 | TGTGCCAGTAGTTCCCTGGGCACCGGGGAGCCGTTTTTT | CASSSLGTGEPFF
TRBJ1-2 | - | - | TRBV27 | TGTGCCAGCAGCCTTTCCCTAGGGGGGAAAAGTGGCTACACCTTC | CASSLSLGGKSGYTF
TRBJ2-1 | - | once | TRBV7-9 | TGTGCCAGCAGCTCGGGGGTGTTGGGTGAGCAGTTCTTC | CASSSGVLGEQFF
TRBJ2-7 | - | many | TRBV5-4 | TGTGCCAGCAGCTTCACAGGGGGGGACTACGAGCAGTACTTC | CASSFTGGDYEQYF
TRBJ1-2 | - | many | TRBV5-1 | TGCGCCAGCAGCTTATCCGGGACCGGCTATGGCTACACCTTC | CASSLSGTGYGYTF
TRBJ2-5 | - | - | TRBV11-3 | TGTGCCAGCAGCTCTAAAACGGGGGGCTTGGAGACCCAGTACTTC | CASSSKTGGLETQYF
TRBJ1-5 | - | few | TRBV20-1 | TGCAGTGCTAGGGGGGGGGCGGTTCAGCCCCAGCATTTT | CSARGGAVQPQHF
TRBJ2-3 | - | many | TRBV14 | TGTGCCAGCAGCCGAGACCCATCCGGCACAGATACGCAGTATTTT | CASSRDPSGTDTQYF
TRBJ2-7 | - | many | TRBV7-2 | TGTGCCAGCAGCTTGGATCCCTCCTACGAGCAGTACTTC | CASSLDPSYEQYF
TRBJ2-7 | - | - | TRBV29-1 | TGCAGCGTGGCTGAAGAAGTGCAGTACTTC | CSVAEEVQYF
TRBJ2-5 | TRBD1 | many | TRBV13 | TGTGCCAGCAGCTCGGGGACAGGGAGTTTAGGGACCCAGTACTTC | CASSSGTGSLGTQYF
TRBJ2-1 | - | few | TRBV9 | TGTGCCAGCAGCGGCCGTCCTGGATACAATGAGCAGTTCTTC | CASSGRPGYNEQFF
TRBJ2-5 | - | - | TRBV3-1 | TGTGCCAGCAGCCAAGGGTGGCGGAACCAAGAGACCCAGTACTTC | CASSQGWRNQETQYF
TRBJ2-2 | TRBD2 | - | TRBV12-3/TRBV12-4 | TGTGCCAGCAGTTCCCTTGGACTAGCGGGAGTCACCGGGGAGCTGTTTTTT | CASSSLGLAGVTGELFF
TRBJ1-5 | - | many | TRBV2 | TGTGCCAGCAGTGAAAGGGAGGGCAATCAGCCCCAGCATTTT | CASSEREGNQPQHF
TRBJ2-4 | - | many | TRBV5-1 | TGCGCCAGCAGCTTGGCTGGGGGCGCCCCCCCAAGAAACATTCAGTACTTC | CASSLAGGAPPRNIQYF
TRBJ2-5 | - | - | TRBV20-1 | TGCAGTGCTAGACCACTAGCCCTAGAGGCTGCGGAGACCCAGTACTTC | CSARPLALEAAETQYF
TRBJ2-7 | - | few | TRBV18 | TGTGCCAGCTCCCGAATAGAGGGATCCTACGAGCAGTACTTC | CASSRIEGSYEQYF
TRBJ2-2 | TRBD2 | few | TRBV4-1 | TGCGCCAGCAGTTTAGCTAGCGGGACCGGCGGGGAGCTGTTTTTT | CASSLASGTGGELFF
TRBJ2-7 | TRBD2 | few | TRBV11-2 | TGTGCCAGCAGGCAGCTTAGCGGGAGCTACGAGCAGTACTTC | CASRQLSGSYEQYF
TRBJ2-1 | - | many | TRBV28 | TGTGCCAGCACCTCATCCGGGACTGGGGCCAATGAGCAGTTCTTC | CASTSSGTGANEQFF
TRBJ2-1 | TRBD2 | - | TRBV24-1 | TGTGCCATCAGTGGGCTAGCGGCCTACAATGAGCAGTTCTTC | CAISGLAAYNEQFF
TRBJ2-2 | - | many | TRBV7-3 | TGTGCCAGCGCCGGGAGCCAACTGAACACCGGGGAGCTGTTTTTT | CASAGSQLNTGELFF
TRBJ2-5 | - | many | TRBV29-1 | TGCAGCGTTGACCGCGGCAGGGGAGGGGAGACCCAGTACTTC | CSVDRGRGGETQYF
TRBJ2-5 | - | many | TRBV30 | TGTGCCTGGAGCTACTATGAGACCCAGTACTTC | CAWSYYETQYF
TRBJ1-5 | TRBD1 | - | TRBV7-9 | TGTGCCAGCAGCCCGACCTTGGGACAGTCGGGAGGGCCCCAGCATTTT | CASSPTLGQSGGPQHF
TRBJ1-3 | - | once | TRBV9 | TGTGCCAGCAGCGTAGTAGGTTTTCCGGAAACAGGGACCTCCGGAAACACCATATATTTT | CASSVVGFPETGTSGNTIYF
TRBJ1-3 | - | - | TRBV12-3/TRBV12-4 | TGTGCCAGCAGTCCGGCTTCCCCCTCTGGAAACACCATATATTTT | CASSPASPSGNTIYF
TRBJ2-1 | - | - | TRBV14 | TGTGCCAGCAGCCAAGATCTTGTGGGGGATGAGCAGTTCTTC | CASSQDLVGDEQFF
TRBJ1-2 | TRBD1 | - | TRBV5-1 | TGCGCCAGCAGCCGTGGACAGGGGGACTATGGCTACACCTTC | CASSRGQGDYGYTF